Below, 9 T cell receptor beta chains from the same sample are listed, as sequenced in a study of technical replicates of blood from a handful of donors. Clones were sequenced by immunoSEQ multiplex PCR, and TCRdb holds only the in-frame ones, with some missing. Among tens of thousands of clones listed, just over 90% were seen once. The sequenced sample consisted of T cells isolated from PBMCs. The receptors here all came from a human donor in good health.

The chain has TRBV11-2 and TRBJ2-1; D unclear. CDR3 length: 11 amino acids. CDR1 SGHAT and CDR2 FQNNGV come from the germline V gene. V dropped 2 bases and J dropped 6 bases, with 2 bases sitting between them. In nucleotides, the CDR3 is TGTGCCAGCAGCTTACTCAATGAGCAGTTCTTC. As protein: CASSLLNEQFF. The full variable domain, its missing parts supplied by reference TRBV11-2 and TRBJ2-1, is EAGVAQSPRYKIIEKRQSVAFWCNPISGHATLYWYQQILGQGPKLLIQFQNNGVVDDSQLPKDRFSAERLKGVDSTLKIQPAKLEDSAVYLCASSLLNEQFFGPGTRLTVL.

CDR3: CASRDRGLNEQFF. CDR3 DNA: TGTGCCAGCAGGGACAGGGGCCTAAATGAGCAGTTCTTC. The chain links TRBV14 to TRBJ2-1; 9 bases fit TRBD1. V was pared by 6 bases and J by 7 bases, with 4 bases of the junction left unmatched. The germline V gene encodes CDR1 SGHDN and CDR2 FVKESK. This CDR3 region has 13 residues.

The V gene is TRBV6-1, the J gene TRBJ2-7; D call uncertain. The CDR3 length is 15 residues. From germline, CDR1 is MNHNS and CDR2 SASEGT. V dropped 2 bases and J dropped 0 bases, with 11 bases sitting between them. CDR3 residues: CASSESQIYSYEQYF. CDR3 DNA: TGTGCCAGCAGTGAATCACAGATCTACTCCTACGAGCAGTACTTC.

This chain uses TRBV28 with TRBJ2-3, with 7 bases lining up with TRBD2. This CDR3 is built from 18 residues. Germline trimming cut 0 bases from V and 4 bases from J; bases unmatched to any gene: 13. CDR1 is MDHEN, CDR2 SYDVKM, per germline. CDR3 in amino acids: CASSLWREQGLEADTQYF. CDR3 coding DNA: TGTGCCAGCAGTTTATGGCGGGAGCAAGGTTTAGAAGCAGATACGCAGTATTTT. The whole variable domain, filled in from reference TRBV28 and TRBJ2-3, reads DVKVTQSSRYLVKRTGEKVFLECVQDMDHENMFWYRQDPGLGLRLIYFSYDVKMKEKGDIPEGYSVSREKKERFSLILESASTNQTSMYLCASSLWREQGLEADTQYFGPGTRLTVL.

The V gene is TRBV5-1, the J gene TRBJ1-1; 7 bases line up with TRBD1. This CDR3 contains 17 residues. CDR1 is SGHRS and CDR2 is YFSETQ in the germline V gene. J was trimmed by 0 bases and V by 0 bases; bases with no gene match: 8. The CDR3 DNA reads TGCGCCAGCAGCTTGGTGGGGGACAGTATAATGAACACTGAAGCTTTCTTT. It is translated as CASSLVGDSIMNTEAFF.

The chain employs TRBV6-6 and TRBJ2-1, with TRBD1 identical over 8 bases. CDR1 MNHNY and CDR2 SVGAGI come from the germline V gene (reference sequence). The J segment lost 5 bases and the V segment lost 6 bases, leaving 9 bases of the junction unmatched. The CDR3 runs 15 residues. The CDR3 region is CASRTPGQANNEQFF. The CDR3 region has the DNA TGTGCCAGCAGGACACCGGGACAGGCAAACAATGAGCAGTTCTTC.

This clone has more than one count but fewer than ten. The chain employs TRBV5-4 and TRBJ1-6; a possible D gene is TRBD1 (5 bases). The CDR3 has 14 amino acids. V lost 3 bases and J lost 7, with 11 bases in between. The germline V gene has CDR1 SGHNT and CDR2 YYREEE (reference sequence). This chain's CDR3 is CASSWDRGNSPLHF. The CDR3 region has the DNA TGTGCCAGCAGCTGGGACCGGGGGAATTCACCCCTCCACTTT.

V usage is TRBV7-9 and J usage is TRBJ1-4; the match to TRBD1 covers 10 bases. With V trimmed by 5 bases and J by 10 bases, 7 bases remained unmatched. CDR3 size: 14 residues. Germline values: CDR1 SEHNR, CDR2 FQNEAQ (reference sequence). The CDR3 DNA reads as TGTGCCAGCAGCGGGACAGGGGAGAAAGGAAAACTGTTTTTT. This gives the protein CASSGTGEKGKLFF.

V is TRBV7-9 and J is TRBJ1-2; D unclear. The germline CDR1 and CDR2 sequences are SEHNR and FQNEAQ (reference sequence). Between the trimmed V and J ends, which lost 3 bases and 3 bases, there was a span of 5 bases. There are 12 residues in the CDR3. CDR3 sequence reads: CASSLVDYGYTF. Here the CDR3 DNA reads TGTGCCAGCAGCTTGGTAGACTATGGCTACACCTTC.